This is a list of T cell receptor beta chains from one sample in a study of T cells after yellow fever vaccination. TCRdb re-called the 5' RACE reads through MiXCR, storing one row per CDR3 protein. The table includes around 340,000 distinct CDR3 sequences, roughly an eighth detected once. Here the sequenced sample was CD4+ T cells sorted from PBMCs, taken 15 days after the yellow fever booster vaccination. These receptors came from a man younger than 35 who received the YFV17D yellow fever vaccine. CDR3s include the opening cysteine and the closing phenylalanine or tryptophan. D genes are given only for firm matches. Size tells how often a clone was seen (once, few, many) or the class of an expanded clone, and some rows leave it out.

v_call	j_call	d_call	clone_size	cdr3_nt	cdr3_aa
TRBV24-1	TRBJ2-1	TRBD2	few	TGTGCCACCAGTGACCCTAGCGGGGGGGCCCAGGAGCAGTTCTTC	CATSDPSGGAQEQFF
TRBV5-4	TRBJ2-5	TRBD1	.	TGTGCCAGCAGAACAGGGGACCAAGAGACCCAGTACTTC	CASRTGDQETQYF
TRBV20-1	TRBJ2-1	TRBD1	few	TGCAGTGCCACAGCTACCCCAGGGGGCGCCTACAATGAGCAGTTCTTC	CSATATPGGAYNEQFF
TRBV20-1	TRBJ1-1	.	few	TGCAGTCCTCGCCGGGGGGTGAACACTGAAGCTTTCTTT	CSPRRGVNTEAFF
TRBV7-2	TRBJ1-1	.	.	TGTGCCAGCAGGTTGGGACGCAACAATGAAGCTTTCTTT	CASRLGRNNEAFF
TRBV7-6	TRBJ2-1	TRBD1	.	TGTGCCAGCAGCTTAGCGAAGACAGGGGCCCTTGGCAATGAGCAGTTCTTC	CASSLAKTGALGNEQFF
TRBV10-3	TRBJ2-1	.	.	TGTGCCATCAGGGCAGAACGGGGTTACAACAATGAGCAGTTCTTC	CAIRAERGYNNEQFF
TRBV5-1	TRBJ2-1	.	many	TGCGCCAGTACCCAACAGGGTCACTCCTACAATGAGCAGTTCTTC	CASTQQGHSYNEQFF
TRBV2	TRBJ2-3	TRBD1	.	TGTGCCAGCAGGATCAGGGGGCACGCCAGCACAGATACGCAGTATTTT	CASRIRGHASTDTQYF
TRBV27	TRBJ2-3	.	.	TGTGCCAGCTTGGACAGTTCTAGCACAGATACGCAGTATTTT	CASLDSSSTDTQYF
TRBV29-1	TRBJ1-1	TRBD1	.	TGCAGCGTTGATCGAGGGGGCATGGGAACTGAAGATTTCTTT	CSVDRGGMGTEDFF
TRBV25-1	TRBJ1-4	TRBD1	.	TGTGCCAGCAGTGTACCGGGACAGGGTAATGAAAAACTGTTTTTT	CASSVPGQGNEKLFF
TRBV4-3	TRBJ1-4	.	few	TGCGCCAGCAGCCGAACGCGGACAGTTAATGAAAAACTGTTTTTT	CASSRTRTVNEKLFF
TRBV7-2	TRBJ2-1	.	few	TGTGCCAGCAGCCTGGAGTTGGGACGTAATGAGCAGTTCTTC	CASSLELGRNEQFF
TRBV5-4	TRBJ2-5	.	.	TGTGCCAGCAGCGGTGGACAGCTCAGAGAGACCCAGTACTTC	CASSGGQLRETQYF